This T cell receptor beta chain was retrieved from a study of OX40 agonist ivuxolimab in advanced cancers. Study-wide background: Of mixed ages from about 23 to 90 and averaging roughly 60 years, the group was about 80% male.

The method was immunoSEQ multiplex PCR; TCRdb's version includes in-frame clones alone and lacks a portion of them. The sample has approximately 34,000 clones; nearly 90% are singletons. Trimming at V came to 2 bases and at J to 5 bases, leaving 2 bases not matched to a gene. The CDR3 runs to 13 residues. In germline, CDR1 is MNHEY, CDR2 SMNVEV (reference sequence). Study-wide findings and caveats: At doses 0.1 to 3.0 mg/kg, CD4+ and CD8+ clones expanded. The study found among the lowest clonal expansion in partial responders at 0.1-3.0 mg/kg.

With regard to this clone: Its specificity is not known.

The V call is TRBV27, the J call TRBJ2-5; 7 bases map to TRBD2. The material was CD4+ or CD8+ T cells sorted from blood, obtained in a trial of the OX40 agonist ivuxolimab. The TCR sequence derives from an adult with an advanced solid tumor such as melanoma, head and neck, liver or kidney cancer. For the CDR3, the DNA is TGTGCCAGCAGTTTACAGGGAGGGGAGACCCAGTACTTC. This codes for CASSLQGGETQYF.